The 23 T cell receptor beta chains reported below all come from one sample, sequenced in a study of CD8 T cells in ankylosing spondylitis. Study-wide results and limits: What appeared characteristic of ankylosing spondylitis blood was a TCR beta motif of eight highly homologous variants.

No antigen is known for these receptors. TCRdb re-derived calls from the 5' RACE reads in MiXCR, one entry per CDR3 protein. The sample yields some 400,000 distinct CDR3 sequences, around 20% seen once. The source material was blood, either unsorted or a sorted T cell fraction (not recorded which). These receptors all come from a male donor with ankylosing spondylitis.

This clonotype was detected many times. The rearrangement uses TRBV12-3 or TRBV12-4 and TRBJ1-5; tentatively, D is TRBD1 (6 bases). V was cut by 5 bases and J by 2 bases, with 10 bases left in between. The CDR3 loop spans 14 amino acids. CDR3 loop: CASSQQGGNQPQHF. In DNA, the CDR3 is TGTGCCAGCAGTCAACAGGGCGGCAATCAGCCCCAGCATTTT.

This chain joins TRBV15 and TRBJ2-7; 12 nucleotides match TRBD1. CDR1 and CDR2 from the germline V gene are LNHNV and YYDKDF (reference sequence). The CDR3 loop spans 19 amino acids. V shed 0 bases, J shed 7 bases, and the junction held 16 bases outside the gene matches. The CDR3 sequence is CATSRERGQGAFSTWEQYF. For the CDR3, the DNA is TGTGCCACCAGCAGAGAGCGGGGACAGGGGGCTTTCTCCACTTGGGAGCAGTACTTC. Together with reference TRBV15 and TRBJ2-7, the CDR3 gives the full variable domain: DAMVIQNPRYQVTQFGKPVTLSCSQTLNHNVMYWYQQKSSQAPKLLFHYYDKDFNNEADTPDNFQSRRPNTSFCFLDIRSPGLGDTAMYLCATSRERGQGAFSTWEQYFGPGTRLTVT.

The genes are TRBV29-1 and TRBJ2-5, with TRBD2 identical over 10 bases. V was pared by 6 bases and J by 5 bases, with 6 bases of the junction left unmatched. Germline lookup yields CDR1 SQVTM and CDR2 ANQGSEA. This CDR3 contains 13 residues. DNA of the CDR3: TGCAGCGTCGTTCTAGCGGGAGCCGAGACCCAGTACTTC. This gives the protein CSVVLAGAETQYF.

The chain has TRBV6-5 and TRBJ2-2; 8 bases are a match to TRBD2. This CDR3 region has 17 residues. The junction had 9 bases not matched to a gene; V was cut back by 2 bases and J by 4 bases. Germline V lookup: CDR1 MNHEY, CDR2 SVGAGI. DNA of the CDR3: TGTGCCAGCAGTTACGGGGGCGGAGCGGGAGTCACCGGGGAGCTGTTTTTT. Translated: CASSYGGGAGVTGELFF.

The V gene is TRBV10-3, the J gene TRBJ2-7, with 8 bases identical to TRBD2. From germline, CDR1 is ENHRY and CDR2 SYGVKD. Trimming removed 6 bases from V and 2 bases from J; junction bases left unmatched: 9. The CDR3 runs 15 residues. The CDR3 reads CAISPSPAGAYEQYF. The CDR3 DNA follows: TGTGCCATCAGCCCCAGTCCAGCGGGGGCCTACGAGCAGTACTTC.

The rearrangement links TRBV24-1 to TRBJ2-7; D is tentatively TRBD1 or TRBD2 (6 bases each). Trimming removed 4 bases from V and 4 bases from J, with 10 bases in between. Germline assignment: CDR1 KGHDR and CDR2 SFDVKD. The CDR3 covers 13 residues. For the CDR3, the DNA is TGTGCCACCAGTGAAGGGGGGACGTACGAGCAGTACTTC. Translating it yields CATSEGGTYEQYF.

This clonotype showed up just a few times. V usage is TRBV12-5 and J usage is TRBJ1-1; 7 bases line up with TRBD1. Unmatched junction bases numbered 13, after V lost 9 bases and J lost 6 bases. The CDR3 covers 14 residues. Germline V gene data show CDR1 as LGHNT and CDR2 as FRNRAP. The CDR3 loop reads CASTTGDYAPEAFF. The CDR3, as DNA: TGTGCTAGCACTACAGGGGATTACGCCCCTGAAGCTTTCTTT.

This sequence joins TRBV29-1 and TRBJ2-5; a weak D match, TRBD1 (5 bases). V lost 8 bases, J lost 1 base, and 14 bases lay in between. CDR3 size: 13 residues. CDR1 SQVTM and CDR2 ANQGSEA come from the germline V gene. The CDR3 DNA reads TGCAGCATACAGGTATTGAGCCAAGAGACCCAGTACTTC. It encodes CSIQVLSQETQYF.

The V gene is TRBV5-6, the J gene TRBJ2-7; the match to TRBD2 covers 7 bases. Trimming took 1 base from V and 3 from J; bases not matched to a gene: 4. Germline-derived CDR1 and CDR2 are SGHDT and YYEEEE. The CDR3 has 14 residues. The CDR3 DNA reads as TGTGCCAGCAGCTTGTTGACGGGAGGCTACGAGCAGTACTTC. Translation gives CASSLLTGGYEQYF.

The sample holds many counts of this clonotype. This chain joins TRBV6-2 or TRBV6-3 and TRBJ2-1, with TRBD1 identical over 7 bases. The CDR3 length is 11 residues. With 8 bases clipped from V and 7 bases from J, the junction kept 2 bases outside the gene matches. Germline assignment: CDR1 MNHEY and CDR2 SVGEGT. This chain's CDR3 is CASSDRNEQFF. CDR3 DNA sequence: TGTGCCAGCTCGGACAGGAATGAGCAGTTCTTC.

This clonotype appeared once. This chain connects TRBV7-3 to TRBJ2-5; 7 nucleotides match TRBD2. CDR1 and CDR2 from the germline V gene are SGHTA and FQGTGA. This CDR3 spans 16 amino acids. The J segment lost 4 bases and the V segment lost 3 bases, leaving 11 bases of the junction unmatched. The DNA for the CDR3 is TGTGCCAGCAGCTTGGTTGGCGGGAGCCCTTCAGAGACCCAGTACTTC. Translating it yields CASSLVGGSPSETQYF. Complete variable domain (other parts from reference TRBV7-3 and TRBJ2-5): GAGVSQTPSNKVTEKGKYVELRCDPISGHTALYWYRQSLGQGPEFLIYFQGTGAADDSGLPNDRFFAVRPEGSVSTLKIQRTERGDSAVYLCASSLVGGSPSETQYFGPGTRLLVL.

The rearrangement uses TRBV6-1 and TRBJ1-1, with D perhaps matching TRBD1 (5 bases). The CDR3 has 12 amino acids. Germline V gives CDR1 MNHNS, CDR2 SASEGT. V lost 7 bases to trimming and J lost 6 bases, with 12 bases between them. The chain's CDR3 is CASIAGWSEAFF. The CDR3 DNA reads TGTGCCAGCATTGCAGGGTGGTCTGAAGCTTTCTTT.

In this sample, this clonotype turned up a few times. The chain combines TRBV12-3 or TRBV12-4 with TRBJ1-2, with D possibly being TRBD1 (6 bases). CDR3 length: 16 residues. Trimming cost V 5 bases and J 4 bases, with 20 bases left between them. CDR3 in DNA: TGTGCCAGCAGTAGGGGGGTGGGGGGAGAAGGCTATGGCTACACCTTC. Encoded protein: CASSRGVGGEGYGYTF.

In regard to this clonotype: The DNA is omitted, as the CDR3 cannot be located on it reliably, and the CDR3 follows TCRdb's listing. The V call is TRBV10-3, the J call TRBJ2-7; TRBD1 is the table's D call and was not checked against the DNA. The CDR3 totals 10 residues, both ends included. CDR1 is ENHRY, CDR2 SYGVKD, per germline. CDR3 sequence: CATVGAGINF.

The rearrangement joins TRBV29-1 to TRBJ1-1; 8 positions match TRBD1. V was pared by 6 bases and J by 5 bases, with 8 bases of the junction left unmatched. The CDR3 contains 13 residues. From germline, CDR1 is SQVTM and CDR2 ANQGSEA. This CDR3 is CSVSPGGETEAFF. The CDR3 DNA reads TGCAGCGTCTCACCAGGGGGCGAGACTGAAGCTTTCTTT.

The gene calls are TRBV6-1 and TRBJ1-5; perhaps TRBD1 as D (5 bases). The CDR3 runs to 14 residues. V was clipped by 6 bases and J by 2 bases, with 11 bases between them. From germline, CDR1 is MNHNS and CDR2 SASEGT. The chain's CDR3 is CASRKDTGNQPQHF. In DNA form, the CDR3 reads TGTGCCAGCAGGAAGGACACGGGCAATCAGCCCCAGCATTTT.

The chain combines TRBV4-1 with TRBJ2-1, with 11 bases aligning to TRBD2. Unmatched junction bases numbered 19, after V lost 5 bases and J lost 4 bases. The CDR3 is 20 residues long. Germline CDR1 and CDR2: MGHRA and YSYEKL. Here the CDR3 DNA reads TGCGCCAGCAGCTTTCGGACTAGCGGGTCGGGTCGGGGGATTTACAATGAGCAGTTCTTC. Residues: CASSFRTSGSGRGIYNEQFF.

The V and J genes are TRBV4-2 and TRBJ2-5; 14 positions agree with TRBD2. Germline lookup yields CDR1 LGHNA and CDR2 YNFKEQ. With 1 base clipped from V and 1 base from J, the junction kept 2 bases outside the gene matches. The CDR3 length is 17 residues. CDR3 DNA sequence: TGTGCCAGCAGCCAAGGGACTAGCGGGAGGTCCCAAGAGACCCAGTACTTC. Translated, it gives CASSQGTSGRSQETQYF.

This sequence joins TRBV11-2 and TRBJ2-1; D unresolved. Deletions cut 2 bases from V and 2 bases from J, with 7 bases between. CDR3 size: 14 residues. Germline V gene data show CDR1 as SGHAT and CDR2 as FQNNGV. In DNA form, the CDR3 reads TGTGCCAGCAGCTTAATGCGAACCTACAATGAGCAGTTCTTC. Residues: CASSLMRTYNEQFF.

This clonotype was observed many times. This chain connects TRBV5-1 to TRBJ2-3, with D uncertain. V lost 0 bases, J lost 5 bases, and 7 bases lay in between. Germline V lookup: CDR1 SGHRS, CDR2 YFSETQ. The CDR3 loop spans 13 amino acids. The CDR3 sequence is CASSLGAGDTQYF. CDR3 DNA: TGCGCCAGCAGCTTGGGTGCCGGAGATACGCAGTATTTT.

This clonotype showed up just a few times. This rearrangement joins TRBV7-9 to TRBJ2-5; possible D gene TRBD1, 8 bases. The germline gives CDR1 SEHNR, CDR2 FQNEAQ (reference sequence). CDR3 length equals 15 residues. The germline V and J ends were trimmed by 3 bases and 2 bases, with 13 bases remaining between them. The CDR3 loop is CASSFGQGGQETQYF. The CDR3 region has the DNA TGTGCCAGCAGCTTTGGACAGGGAGGGCAAGAGACCCAGTACTTC.

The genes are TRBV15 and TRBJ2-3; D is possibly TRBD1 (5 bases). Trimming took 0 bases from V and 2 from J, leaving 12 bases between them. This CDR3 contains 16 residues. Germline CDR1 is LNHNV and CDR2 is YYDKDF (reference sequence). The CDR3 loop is CATSRDLRQSTDTQYF. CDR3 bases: TGTGCCACCAGCAGAGATCTTAGACAGTCCACAGATACGCAGTATTTT.

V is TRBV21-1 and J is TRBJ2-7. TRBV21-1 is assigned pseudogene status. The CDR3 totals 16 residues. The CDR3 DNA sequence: TGTGCCAGCAGCATGCCTCTGGGCAGGAGCTCCTACGAGCAGTACTTC. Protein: CASSMPLGRSSYEQYF.